Presented here are 20 T cell receptor beta chains from one specimen sequenced in a study of blood T cell repertoires in COVID-19. Repertoires were generated with immunoSEQ multiplex PCR, while TCRdb's copy carries only in-frame clones and drops some. Among about 94,000 clones listed, about four fifths were seen once. The specimen sequenced was peripheral blood. These receptors all come from a man between 60 and 70 years old with acute or convalescent COVID-19.

The chain combines TRBV2 with TRBJ1-6; D may be TRBD1 (6 bases). V dropped 6 bases and J dropped 7 bases, with 25 bases sitting between them. Per the germline V gene, CDR1 is SNHLY and CDR2 is FYNNEI. The CDR3 consists of 18 residues. In DNA, the CDR3 is TGTGCCAGCAGCGTTAACCTTGGACAGCACGAGGGGAATTCACCCCTCCACTTT. Its protein product is CASSVNLGQHEGNSPLHF.

The rearrangement links TRBV3-1 (or the pseudogene TRBV3-2) to TRBJ2-7; a possible D gene is TRBD1 (7 bases). The germline V gene has CDR1 LGHDT and CDR2 YNNKEL (reference sequence). Between the trimmed V and J ends, which lost 1 base and 5 bases, there was a span of 12 bases. The CDR3 contains 14 residues. The CDR3 loop is CASSQGAGGNEQYF. CDR3 DNA sequence: TGTGCCAGCAGCCAAGGCGCAGGGGGGAACGAGCAGTACTTC.

This chain uses TRBV15 with TRBJ2-7; a possible D gene is TRBD1 (6 bases). V lost 7 bases and J lost 0, with 10 bases in between. Germline-derived CDR1 and CDR2 are LNHNV and YYDKDF (reference sequence). This CDR3 has 13 amino acids. The CDR3 sequence is CATKGTLSYEQYF. The DNA of the CDR3 is TGTGCCACCAAGGGGACACTCTCCTACGAGCAGTACTTC. Combining the CDR3 with reference TRBV15 and TRBJ2-7 gives the whole variable domain DAMVIQNPRYQVTQFGKPVTLSCSQTLNHNVMYWYQQKSSQAPKLLFHYYDKDFNNEADTPDNFQSRRPNTSFCFLDIRSPGLGDTAMYLCATKGTLSYEQYFGPGTRLTVT.

As DNA, the CDR3 is TGTGCCAGCAGTTACATGTCAGGCGCTAACTATGGCTACACCTTC. Translating it yields CASSYMSGANYGYTF. This rearrangement joins TRBV6-5 to TRBJ1-2, with D unclear. The ends were cut back, 2 bases at V and 0 bases at J, with 10 bases in the middle. This CDR3 comprises 15 residues. Germline lookup yields CDR1 MNHEY and CDR2 SVGAGI.

This chain connects TRBV2 to TRBJ1-4; no clear D gene. V dropped 2 bases and J dropped 7 bases, with 14 bases sitting between them. The CDR3 covers 15 residues. Germline CDR1 reads SNHLY; CDR2 reads FYNNEI. For the CDR3, the DNA is TGTGCCAGCAGTGAACCGGGGAGGGTGGGTGAAAAACTGTTTTTT. Translated, it gives CASSEPGRVGEKLFF.

This chain joins TRBV30 and TRBJ1-5; TRBD1 is a possible D gene (6 bases). CDR3 length: 17 residues. Between the trimmed V and J ends, which lost 1 base and 0 bases, there was a span of 16 bases. Germline-derived CDR1 and CDR2 are GTSNPN and SVGIG (reference sequence). As DNA, the CDR3 is TGTGCCTGGAGTGGTGGAAGGGACACCTTTAGCAATCAGCCCCAGCATTTT. This translates into CAWSGGRDTFSNQPQHF. Supplemented by reference TRBV30 and TRBJ1-5, the full variable domain reads SQTIHQWPATLVQPVGSPLSLECTVEGTSNPNLYWYRQAAGRGLQLLFYSVGIGQISSEVPQNLSASRPQDRQFILSSKKLLLSDSGFYLCAWSGGRDTFSNQPQHFGDGTRLSIL.

This sequence joins TRBV5-6 and TRBJ2-2; 9 bases fit TRBD1. Germline CDR1 reads SGHDT; CDR2 reads YYEEEE. The CDR3 has 16 residues. Unmatched junction bases numbered 3, after V lost 2 bases and J lost 1 base. The CDR3 DNA is TGTGCCAGCAGCTTTATGGACAGGGGGAACACCGGGGAGCTGTTTTTT. This gives the protein CASSFMDRGNTGELFF.

The J gene is TRBJ2-7, the V gene TRBV3-1 (or the pseudogene TRBV3-2); TRBD1 aligns across 8 bases. Germline trimming cut 5 bases from V and 5 bases from J; bases unmatched to any gene: 8. This CDR3 has 14 amino acids. The V gene's germline CDR1 is LGHDT and CDR2 YNNKEL (reference sequence). The CDR3 nucleotides are TGTGCCAGCAGCGAGATGACAGGGGCGGACGAGCAGTACTTC. It encodes CASSEMTGADEQYF.

V is TRBV13 and J is TRBJ1-6; 9 nucleotides match TRBD1. Germline V gives CDR1 PRHDT, CDR2 FYEKMQ (reference sequence). The CDR3 runs to 15 residues. V shed 5 bases, J shed 10 bases, and the junction held 9 bases outside the gene matches. The CDR3 spells CASSRNTGGGSPLHF. The CDR3 bases are TGTGCCAGCAGCCGGAATACAGGGGGCGGGTCACCCCTCCACTTT.

Only a few counts were recorded for this clone. The genes are TRBV6-5 and TRBJ2-3; D is possibly TRBD1 (6 bases). Per germline, CDR1 MNHEY and CDR2 SVGAGI. The ends were cut back, 6 bases at V and 2 bases at J, with 12 bases in the middle. This CDR3 is built from 14 residues. CDR3 sequence reads: CASSRGQFTDTQYF. The CDR3, as DNA: TGTGCCAGCAGCCGAGGACAGTTCACAGATACGCAGTATTTT.

V gene TRBV24-1 combines with J gene TRBJ2-1, with TRBD2 identical over 9 bases. CDR1 KGHDR and CDR2 SFDVKD come from the germline V gene. CDR3 size: 14 residues. V shed 5 bases and J 9 bases; nucleotides not matched to a gene: 7. CDR3 DNA: TGTGCCACCAGTGTCGCGGGGGGGCGAAGTGAGCAGTTCTTC. This encodes CATSVAGGRSEQFF.

V is TRBV29-1 and J is TRBJ2-1; 11 bases fit TRBD1. The length of the CDR3 is 14 residues. Germline assignment: CDR1 SQVTM and CDR2 ANQGSEA. J lost 2 bases, V lost 7 bases, and 4 bases had no gene match. DNA for the CDR3: TGCAGCGCCGGACAGGGGGCCGCCTACAATGAGCAGTTCTTC. This sequence encodes CSAGQGAAYNEQFF.

The rearrangement uses TRBV10-3 and TRBJ1-4; D is perhaps TRBD1 (5 bases). CDR3 length equals 13 residues. Trimming removed 9 bases at V and 6 bases at J, with 14 bases between. The germline CDR1 and CDR2 sequences are ENHRY and SYGVKD. The CDR3 coding sequence is TGTGCCATTCAGGGAAGGTTAGATGAAAAACTGTTTTTT. Protein sequence: CAIQGRLDEKLFF.

This clone occurred a few times. The rearrangement links TRBV10-3 to TRBJ2-7; 10 bases line up with TRBD1. Trimming cost V 0 bases and J 4 bases; bases outside gene matches: 3. CDR1 is ENHRY and CDR2 is SYGVKD in the germline V gene. This CDR3 is built from 15 residues. CDR3 in amino acids: CAISESDRGLYEQYF. The CDR3 region has the DNA TGTGCCATCAGTGAGTCCGACAGGGGGCTGTACGAGCAGTACTTC.

The gene calls are TRBV28 and TRBJ2-1; D remains ambiguous. The V and J ends lost 5 bases and 10 bases respectively, with 15 bases between them. Germline loops: CDR1 MDHEN, CDR2 SYDVKM. The CDR3 is made up of 13 amino acids. For the CDR3, the DNA is TGTGCCAGCAGTCCAGGAAACAACGGCGAGCAGTTCTTC. It is translated as CASSPGNNGEQFF.

This chain joins TRBV18 and TRBJ2-7; 9 bases agree with TRBD1. The J segment lost 5 bases and the V segment lost 1 base, leaving 15 bases of the junction unmatched. The CDR3 contains 18 residues. Germline V gives CDR1 KGHSH, CDR2 LQKENI. The DNA of the CDR3 is TGTGCCAGCTCACCACGATCTCCTTCCGGGACAGGGTCGCACGAGCAGTACTTC. Translation: CASSPRSPSGTGSHEQYF.

The chain recombines TRBV6-4 with TRBJ1-6; tentatively, D is TRBD1 (6 bases). This CDR3 contains 15 residues. The germline gives CDR1 MRHNA, CDR2 SNTAGT. Trimming shortened V by 0 bases and J by 7 bases, and 10 bases separated the two germline ends. In nucleotides, the CDR3 is TGTGCCAGCAGTGACTCGCAGGACAGCAATTCACCCCTCCACTTT. Translated, it gives CASSDSQDSNSPLHF.

This clone was seen a few times. Other DNA sequences from this sample encode an identical CDR3 as well. V is TRBV5-8 and J is TRBJ1-2, with D hard to call. V was clipped by 6 bases and J by 4 bases, with 16 bases between them. In germline, CDR1 is SGHTS, CDR2 YDEGEE. The CDR3 has 14 amino acids. In DNA, the CDR3 is TGTGCCAGCACCTGGGGAGGAGGAAGCTATGGCTACACCTTC. Its protein product is CASTWGGGSYGYTF.

The V and J genes are TRBV5-1 and TRBJ1-2, with D unresolved. Germline values: CDR1 SGHRS, CDR2 YFSETQ. The CDR3 has 13 residues. V lost 3 bases to trimming and J lost 4 bases, with 10 bases between them. DNA for the CDR3: TGCGCCAGCAGCTATGAGGTGACCTATGGCTACACCTTC. Its translation: CASSYEVTYGYTF.

This chain connects TRBV11-2 to TRBJ1-4; 10 nucleotides agree with TRBD1. In germline, CDR1 is SGHAT, CDR2 FQNNGV. V trimming: 6 bases; J trimming: 6 bases; junction bases outside the gene matches: 7. CDR3 length equals 15 residues. CDR3 sequence reads: CASSLLGTGDEKLFF. CDR3 bases: TGTGCCAGCAGTCTACTCGGGACAGGGGATGAAAAACTGTTTTTT.